One and the same sample provided the 2 T cell receptor beta chains below, sequenced in a study of response to subunit inactivated influenza vaccine. Via MiXCR, TCRdb re-called the RT-PCR reads, giving one row per CDR3 protein. The sample holds under 950,000 distinct CDR3 sequences; over 20% are singletons and the top ten take roughly 10%. This sample comprised PBMCs from blood, obtained roughly 5 days after vaccination. These receptors all stem from a man over 45 who received an inactivated influenza vaccine.

This clonotype was seen many times. The chain recombines TRBV10-3 with TRBJ1-1; tentative D call: TRBD1 (6 bases). CDR1 and CDR2 (germline): ENHRY, SYGVKD. This CDR3 is 11 amino acids long. The germline V and J ends were trimmed by 7 bases and 6 bases, with 9 bases remaining between them. This CDR3 reads CAIKKGAEAFF. The CDR3 DNA sequence: TGTGCCATCAAGAAGGGGGCTGAAGCTTTCTTT.

This clonotype was seen a handful of times. The V and J genes are TRBV14 and TRBJ2-4; D uncertain. V gave up 1 base and J gave up 1 base, with 8 bases separating them. Per germline, CDR1 SGHDN and CDR2 FVKESK. The CDR3 spans 15 residues. The DNA of the CDR3 is TGTGCCAGCAGCCAAGGAAGCGTCGCCAAAAACATTCAGTACTTC. It codes for CASSQGSVAKNIQYF.